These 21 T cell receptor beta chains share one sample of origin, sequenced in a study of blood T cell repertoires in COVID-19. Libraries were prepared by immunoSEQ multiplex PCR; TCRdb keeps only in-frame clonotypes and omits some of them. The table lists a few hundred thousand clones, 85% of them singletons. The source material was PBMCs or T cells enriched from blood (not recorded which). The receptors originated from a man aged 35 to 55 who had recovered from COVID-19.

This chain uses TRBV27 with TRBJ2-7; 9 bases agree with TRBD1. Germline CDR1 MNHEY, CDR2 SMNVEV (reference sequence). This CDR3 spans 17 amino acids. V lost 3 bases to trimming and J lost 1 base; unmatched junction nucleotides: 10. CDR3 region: CASSFSSGTGISYEQYF. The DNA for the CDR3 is TGTGCCAGCAGTTTTAGTTCCGGGACAGGGATTTCCTACGAGCAGTACTTC.

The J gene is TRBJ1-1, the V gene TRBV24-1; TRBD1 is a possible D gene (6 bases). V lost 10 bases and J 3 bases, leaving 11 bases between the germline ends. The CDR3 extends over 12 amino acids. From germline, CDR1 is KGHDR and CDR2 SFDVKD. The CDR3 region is CATSEGDTEAFF. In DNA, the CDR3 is TGTGCCACGTCAGAGGGGGACACTGAAGCTTTCTTT.

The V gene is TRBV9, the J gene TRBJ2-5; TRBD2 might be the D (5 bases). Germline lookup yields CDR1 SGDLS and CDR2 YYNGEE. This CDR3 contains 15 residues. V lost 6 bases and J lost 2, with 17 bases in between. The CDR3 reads CASTLRGSGQETQYF. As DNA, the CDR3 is TGTGCCAGCACCCTTCGAGGGTCGGGGCAAGAGACCCAGTACTTC.

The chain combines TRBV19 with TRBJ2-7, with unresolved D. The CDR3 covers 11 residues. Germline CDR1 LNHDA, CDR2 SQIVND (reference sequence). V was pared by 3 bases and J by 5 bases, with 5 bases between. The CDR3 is CASSIRNEQYF. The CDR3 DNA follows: TGTGCCAGTAGTATCCGTAACGAGCAGTACTTC.

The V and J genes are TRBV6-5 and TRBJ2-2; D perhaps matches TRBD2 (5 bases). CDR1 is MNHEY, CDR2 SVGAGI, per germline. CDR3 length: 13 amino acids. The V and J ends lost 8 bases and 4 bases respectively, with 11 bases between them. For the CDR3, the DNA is TGTGCCAGCCGACCCGCGGGCACCGGGGAGCTGTTTTTT. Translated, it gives CASRPAGTGELFF.

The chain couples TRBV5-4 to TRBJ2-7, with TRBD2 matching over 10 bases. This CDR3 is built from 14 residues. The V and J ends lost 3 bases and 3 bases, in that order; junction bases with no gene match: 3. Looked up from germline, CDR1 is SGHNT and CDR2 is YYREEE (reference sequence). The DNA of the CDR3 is TGTGCCAGCAGCTCCCGGACTAGCGGCTACGAGCAGTACTTC. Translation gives CASSSRTSGYEQYF.

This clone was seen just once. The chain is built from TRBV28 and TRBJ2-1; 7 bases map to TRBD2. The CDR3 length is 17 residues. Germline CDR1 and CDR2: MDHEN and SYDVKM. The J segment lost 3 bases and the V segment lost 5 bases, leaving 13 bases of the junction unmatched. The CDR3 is CASSDRDYINFYNEQFF. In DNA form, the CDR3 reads TGTGCCAGCAGTGACCGGGACTACATCAATTTCTACAATGAGCAGTTCTTC.

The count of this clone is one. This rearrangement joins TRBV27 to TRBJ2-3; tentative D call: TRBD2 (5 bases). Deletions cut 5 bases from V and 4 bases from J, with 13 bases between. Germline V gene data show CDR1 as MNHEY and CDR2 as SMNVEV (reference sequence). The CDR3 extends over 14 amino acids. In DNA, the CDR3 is TGTGCCAGCAGTCTAGGACTGGACGCAGATACGCAGTATTTT. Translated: CASSLGLDADTQYF.

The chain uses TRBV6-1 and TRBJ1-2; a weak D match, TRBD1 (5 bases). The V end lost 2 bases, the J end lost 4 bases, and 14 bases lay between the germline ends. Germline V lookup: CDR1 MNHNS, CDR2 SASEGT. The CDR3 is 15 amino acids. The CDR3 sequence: CASSESGTYVYGYTF. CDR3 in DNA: TGTGCCAGCAGTGAAAGCGGGACCTACGTCTATGGCTACACCTTC.

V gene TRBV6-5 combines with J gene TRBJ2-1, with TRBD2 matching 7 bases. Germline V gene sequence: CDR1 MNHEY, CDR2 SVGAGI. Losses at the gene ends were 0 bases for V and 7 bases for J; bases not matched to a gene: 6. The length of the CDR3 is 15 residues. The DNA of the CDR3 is TGTGCCAGCAGTTACTCGGCGGGAGCGAATAATGAGCAGTTCTTC. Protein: CASSYSAGANNEQFF.

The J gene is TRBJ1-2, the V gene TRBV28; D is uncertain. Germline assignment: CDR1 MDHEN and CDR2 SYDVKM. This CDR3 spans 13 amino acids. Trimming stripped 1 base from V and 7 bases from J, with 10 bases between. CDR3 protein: CASSLSGDSGYTF. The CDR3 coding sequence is TGTGCCAGCAGTTTATCCGGGGATAGTGGCTACACCTTC.

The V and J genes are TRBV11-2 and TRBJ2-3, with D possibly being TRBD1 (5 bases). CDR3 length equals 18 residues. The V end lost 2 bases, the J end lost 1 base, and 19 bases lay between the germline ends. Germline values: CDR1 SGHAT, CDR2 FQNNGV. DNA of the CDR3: TGTGCCAGCAGCTTACGAAATTTTCAGGGAATCGGCACAGATACGCAGTATTTT. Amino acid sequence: CASSLRNFQGIGTDTQYF.

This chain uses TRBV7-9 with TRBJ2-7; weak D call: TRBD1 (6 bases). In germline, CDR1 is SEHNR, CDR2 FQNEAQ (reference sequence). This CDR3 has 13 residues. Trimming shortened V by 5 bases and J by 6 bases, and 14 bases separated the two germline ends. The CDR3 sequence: CASSDTGSVEQYF. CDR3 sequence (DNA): TGTGCCAGCAGCGACACAGGGTCGGTCGAGCAGTACTTC.

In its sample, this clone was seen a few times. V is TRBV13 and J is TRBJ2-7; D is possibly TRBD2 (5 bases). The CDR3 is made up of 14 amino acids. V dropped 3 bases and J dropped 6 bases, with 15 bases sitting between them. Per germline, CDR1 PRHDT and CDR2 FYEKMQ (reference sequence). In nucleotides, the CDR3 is TGTGCCAGCAGCTTTTGGGAGTCGACCTCCGAGCAGTACTTC. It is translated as CASSFWESTSEQYF.

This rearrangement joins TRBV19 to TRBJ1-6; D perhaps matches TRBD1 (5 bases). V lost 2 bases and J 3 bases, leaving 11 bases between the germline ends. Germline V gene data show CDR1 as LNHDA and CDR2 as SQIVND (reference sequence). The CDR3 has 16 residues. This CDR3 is CASSINRNHYNSPLHF. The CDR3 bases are TGTGCCAGTAGTATAAACAGGAATCACTATAATTCACCCCTCCACTTT.

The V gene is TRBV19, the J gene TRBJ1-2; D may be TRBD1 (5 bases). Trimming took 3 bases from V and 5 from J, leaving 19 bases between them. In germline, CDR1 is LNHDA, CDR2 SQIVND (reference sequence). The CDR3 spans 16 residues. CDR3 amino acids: CASSIRPADKPYGYTF. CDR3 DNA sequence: TGTGCCAGTAGTATCCGCCCGGCGGACAAACCATATGGCTACACCTTC.

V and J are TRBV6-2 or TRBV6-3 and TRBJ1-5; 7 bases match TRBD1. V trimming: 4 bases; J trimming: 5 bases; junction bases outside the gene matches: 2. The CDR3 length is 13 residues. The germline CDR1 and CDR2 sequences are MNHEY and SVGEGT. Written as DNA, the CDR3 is TGTGCCAGCAGTTGGGACAGCCATCAGCCCCAGCATTTT. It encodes CASSWDSHQPQHF.

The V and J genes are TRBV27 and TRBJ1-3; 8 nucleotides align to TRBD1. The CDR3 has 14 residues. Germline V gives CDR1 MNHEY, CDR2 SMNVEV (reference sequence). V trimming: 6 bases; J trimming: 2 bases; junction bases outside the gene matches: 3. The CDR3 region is CASRPQGAGNTIYF. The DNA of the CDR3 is TGTGCCAGCAGGCCACAGGGGGCTGGAAACACCATATATTTT.

The CDR3 DNA reads as TGCGCCAGCAGCTCCTCGATTACGGGCGAGCAGTACTTC. The encoded protein is CASSSSITGEQYF. The V and J genes are TRBV5-1 and TRBJ2-7; no firm D call. The germline V and J ends were trimmed by 3 bases and 6 bases, with 13 bases remaining between them. Germline V gene data show CDR1 as SGHRS and CDR2 as YFSETQ. The CDR3 sequence is 13 residues long.

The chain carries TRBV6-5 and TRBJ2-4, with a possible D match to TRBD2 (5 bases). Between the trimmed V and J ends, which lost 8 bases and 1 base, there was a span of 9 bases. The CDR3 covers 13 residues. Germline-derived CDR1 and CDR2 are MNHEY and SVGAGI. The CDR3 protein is CASLRAAKNIQYF. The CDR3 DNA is TGTGCCAGCTTGAGGGCGGCCAAAAACATTCAGTACTTC.

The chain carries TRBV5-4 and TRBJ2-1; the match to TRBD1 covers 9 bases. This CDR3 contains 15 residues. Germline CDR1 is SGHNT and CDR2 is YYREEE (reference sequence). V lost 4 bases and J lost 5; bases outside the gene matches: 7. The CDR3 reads CASSPMGQGHNEQFF. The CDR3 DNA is TGTGCCAGCAGCCCAATGGGACAGGGTCACAATGAGCAGTTCTTC.